This T cell receptor beta chain derives from a study of blood T cell repertoires in COVID-19. About the research overall: The study drew acute and convalescent COVID-19 samples from the United States, Italy and Spain.

Looked up from germline, CDR1 is ENHRY and CDR2 is SYGVKD. This CDR3 is built from 14 residues. V lost 10 bases, J lost 8 bases, and 9 bases stayed unmatched. Per the authors' pipeline: Reference gene primer amplification gave nucleated cell count estimates. TCRdb's table, derived via immunoSEQ multiplex PCR, lists solely in-frame clones and lacks some. V, J and clone size were drawn from that table, and D and trimming were deduced from the DNA. This sample yields roughly 400,000 clones, of which approximately 90% are seen a single time; around 1.5% belongs to the top ten. This clonotype was sampled from a woman aged 18-30 years who had been exposed to COVID-19. The sample comprised PBMCs or T cells enriched from blood (not recorded which). J is TRBJ1-5 and V is TRBV10-3; 12 nucleotides align to TRBD1. CDR3 bases: TGTGCCACAAGGGACAGGGGGCTTTTAGAGCCCCAGCATTTT. It translates to CATRDRGLLEPQHF.